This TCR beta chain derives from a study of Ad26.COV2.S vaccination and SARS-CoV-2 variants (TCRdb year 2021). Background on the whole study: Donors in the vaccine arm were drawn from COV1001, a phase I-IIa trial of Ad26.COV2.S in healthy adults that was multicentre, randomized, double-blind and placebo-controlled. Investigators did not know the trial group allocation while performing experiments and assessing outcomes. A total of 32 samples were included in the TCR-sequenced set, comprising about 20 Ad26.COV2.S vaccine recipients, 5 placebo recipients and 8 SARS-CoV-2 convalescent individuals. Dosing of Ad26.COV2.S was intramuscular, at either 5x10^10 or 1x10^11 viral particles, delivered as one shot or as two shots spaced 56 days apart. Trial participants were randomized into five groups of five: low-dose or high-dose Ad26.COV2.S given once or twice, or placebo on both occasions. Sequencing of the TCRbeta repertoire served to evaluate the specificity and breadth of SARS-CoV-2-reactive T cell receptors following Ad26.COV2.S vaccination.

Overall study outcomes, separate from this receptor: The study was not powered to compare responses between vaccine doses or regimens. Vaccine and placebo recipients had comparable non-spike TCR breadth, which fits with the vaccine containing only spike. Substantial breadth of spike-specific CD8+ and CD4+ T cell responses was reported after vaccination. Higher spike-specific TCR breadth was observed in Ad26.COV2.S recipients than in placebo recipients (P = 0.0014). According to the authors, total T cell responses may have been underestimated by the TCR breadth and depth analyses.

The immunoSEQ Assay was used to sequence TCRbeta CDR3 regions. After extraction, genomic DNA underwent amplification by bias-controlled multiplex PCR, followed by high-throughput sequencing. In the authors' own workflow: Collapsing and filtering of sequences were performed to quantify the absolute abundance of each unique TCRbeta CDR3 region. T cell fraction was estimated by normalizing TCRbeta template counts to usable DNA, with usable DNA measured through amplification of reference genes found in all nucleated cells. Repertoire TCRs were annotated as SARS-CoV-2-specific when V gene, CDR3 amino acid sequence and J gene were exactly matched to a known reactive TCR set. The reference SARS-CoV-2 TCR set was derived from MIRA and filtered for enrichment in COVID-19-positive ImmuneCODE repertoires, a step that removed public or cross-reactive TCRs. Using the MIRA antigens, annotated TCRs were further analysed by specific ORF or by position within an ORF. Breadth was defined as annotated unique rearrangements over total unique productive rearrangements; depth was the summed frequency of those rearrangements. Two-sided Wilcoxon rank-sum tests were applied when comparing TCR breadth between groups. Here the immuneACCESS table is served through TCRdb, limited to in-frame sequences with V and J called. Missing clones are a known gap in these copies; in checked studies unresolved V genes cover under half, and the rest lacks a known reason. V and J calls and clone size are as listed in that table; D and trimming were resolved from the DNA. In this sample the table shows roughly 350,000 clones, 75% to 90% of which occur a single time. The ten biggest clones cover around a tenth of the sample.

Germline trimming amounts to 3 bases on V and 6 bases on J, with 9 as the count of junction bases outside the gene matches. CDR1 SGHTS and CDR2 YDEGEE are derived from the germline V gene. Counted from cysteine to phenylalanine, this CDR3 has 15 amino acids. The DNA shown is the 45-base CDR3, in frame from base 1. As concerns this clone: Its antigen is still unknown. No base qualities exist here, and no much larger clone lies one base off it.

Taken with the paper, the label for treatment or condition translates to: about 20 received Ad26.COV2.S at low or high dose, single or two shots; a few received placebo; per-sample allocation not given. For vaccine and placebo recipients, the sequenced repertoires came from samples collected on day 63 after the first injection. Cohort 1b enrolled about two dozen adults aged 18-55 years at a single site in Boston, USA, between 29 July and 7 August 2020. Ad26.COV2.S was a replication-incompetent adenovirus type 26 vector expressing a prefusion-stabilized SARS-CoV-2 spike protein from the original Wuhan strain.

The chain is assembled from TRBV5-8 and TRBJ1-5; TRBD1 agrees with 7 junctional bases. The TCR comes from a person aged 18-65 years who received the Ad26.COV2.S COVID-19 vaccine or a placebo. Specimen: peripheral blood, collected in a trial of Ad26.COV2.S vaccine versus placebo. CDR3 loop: CASSYNPTGVQPQHF. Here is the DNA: TGTGCCAGCAGCTACAATCCTACAGGGGTTCAGCCCCAGCATTTT.